The clone carrying this T cell receptor (beta chain) was seen more than once but under ten times. This entry comes from a study of T-cell reconstitution after alpha-beta-depleted transplantation in children. This CDR3 has 14 amino acids. Germline CDR1 is SNHLY and CDR2 is FYNNEI. Deletions cut 1 base from V and 3 bases from J, with 10 bases between. The TCRbeta library was prepared with unique molecular identifiers. TCRdb recomputed calls from the PCR reads with MiXCR, one row per CDR3 protein. The table has about 600,000 distinct CDR3 sequences, about 10% seen once; the top ten hold around 4%. The specimen was PBMCs from the stem cell graft donor, collected from the stem cell graft. The clonotype was recovered from a human donor who donated a stem cell graft to a child with acute myeloid leukemia. The V call is TRBV2, the J call TRBJ2-7, with a possible D match to TRBD2 (6 bases). The CDR3 nucleotides are TGTGCCAGCAGTGAAGGGGGACTCCTCTACGAGCAGTACTTC. It yields the protein CASSEGGLLYEQYF.